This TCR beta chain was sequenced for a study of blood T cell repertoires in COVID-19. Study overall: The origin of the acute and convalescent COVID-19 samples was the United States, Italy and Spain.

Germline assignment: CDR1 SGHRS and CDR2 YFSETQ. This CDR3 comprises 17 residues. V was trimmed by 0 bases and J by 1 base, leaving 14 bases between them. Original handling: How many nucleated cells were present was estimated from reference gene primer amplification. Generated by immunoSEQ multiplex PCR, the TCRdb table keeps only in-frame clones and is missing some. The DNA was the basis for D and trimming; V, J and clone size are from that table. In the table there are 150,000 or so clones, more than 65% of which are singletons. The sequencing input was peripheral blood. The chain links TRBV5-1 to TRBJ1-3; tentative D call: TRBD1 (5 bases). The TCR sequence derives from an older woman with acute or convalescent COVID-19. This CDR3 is CASSLAAAGSSGNTIYF. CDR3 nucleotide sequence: TGCGCCAGCAGCTTGGCCGCCGCAGGGTCTTCTGGAAACACCATATATTTT.